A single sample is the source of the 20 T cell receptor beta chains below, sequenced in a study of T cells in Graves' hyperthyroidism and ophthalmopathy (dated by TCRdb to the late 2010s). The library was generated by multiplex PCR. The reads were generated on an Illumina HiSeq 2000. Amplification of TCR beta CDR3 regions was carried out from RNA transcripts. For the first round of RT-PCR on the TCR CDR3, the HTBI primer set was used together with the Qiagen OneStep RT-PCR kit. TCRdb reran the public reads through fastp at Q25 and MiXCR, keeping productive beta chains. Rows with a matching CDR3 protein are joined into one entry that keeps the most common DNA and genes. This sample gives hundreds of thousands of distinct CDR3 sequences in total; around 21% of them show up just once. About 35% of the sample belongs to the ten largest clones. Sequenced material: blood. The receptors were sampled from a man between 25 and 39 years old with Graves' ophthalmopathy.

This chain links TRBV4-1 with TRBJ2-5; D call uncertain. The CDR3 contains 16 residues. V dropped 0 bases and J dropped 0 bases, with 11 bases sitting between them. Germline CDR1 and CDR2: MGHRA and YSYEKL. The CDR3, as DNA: TGCGCCAGCAGCCAAGATGGACGGCCGTACCAAGAGACCCAGTACTTC. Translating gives CASSQDGRPYQETQYF.

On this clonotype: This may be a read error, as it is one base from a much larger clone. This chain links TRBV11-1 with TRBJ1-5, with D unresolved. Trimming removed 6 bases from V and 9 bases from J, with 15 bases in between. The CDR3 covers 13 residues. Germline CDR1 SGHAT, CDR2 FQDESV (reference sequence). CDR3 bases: TGTGCCAGCAGTAACGGTCGTGTACGGCCCCAGCATTTT. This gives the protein CASSNGRVRPQHF.

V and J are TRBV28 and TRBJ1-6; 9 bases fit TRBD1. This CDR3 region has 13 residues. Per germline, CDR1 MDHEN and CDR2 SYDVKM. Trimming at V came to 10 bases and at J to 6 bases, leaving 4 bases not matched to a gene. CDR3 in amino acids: CATGTGSNSPLHF. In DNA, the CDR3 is TGTGCCACTGGGACAGGGTCTAATTCACCCCTCCACTTT.

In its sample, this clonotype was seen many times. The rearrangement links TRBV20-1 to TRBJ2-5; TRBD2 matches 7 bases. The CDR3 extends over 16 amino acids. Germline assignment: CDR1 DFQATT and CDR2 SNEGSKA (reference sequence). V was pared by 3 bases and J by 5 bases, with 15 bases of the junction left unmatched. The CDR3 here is CSASWAYSGGGETQYF. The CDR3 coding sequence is TGCAGTGCTAGCTGGGCTTACTCGGGAGGCGGCGAGACCCAGTACTTC.

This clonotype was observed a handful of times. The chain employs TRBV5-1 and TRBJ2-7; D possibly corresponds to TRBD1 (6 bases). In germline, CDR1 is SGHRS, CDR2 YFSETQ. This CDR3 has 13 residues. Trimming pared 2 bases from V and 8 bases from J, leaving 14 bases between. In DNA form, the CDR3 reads TGCGCCAGCAGCTTCGGCGGGCAGGGGAAGCAGTACTTC. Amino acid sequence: CASSFGGQGKQYF. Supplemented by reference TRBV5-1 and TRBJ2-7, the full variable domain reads KAGVTQTPRYLIKTRGQQVTLSCSPISGHRSVSWYQQTPGQGLQFLFEYFSETQRNKGNFPGRFSGRQFSNSRSEMNVSTLELGDSALYLCASSFGGQGKQYFGPGTRLTVT.

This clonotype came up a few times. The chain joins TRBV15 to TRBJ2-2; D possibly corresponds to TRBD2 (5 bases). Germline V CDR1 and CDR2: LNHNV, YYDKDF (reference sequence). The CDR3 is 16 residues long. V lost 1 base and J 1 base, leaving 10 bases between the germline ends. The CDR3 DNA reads TGTGCCACCAGCAGAGGACTATCGGTGAACACCGGGGAGCTGTTTTTT. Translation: CATSRGLSVNTGELFF. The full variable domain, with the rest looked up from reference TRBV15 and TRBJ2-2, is DAMVIQNPRYQVTQFGKPVTLSCSQTLNHNVMYWYQQKSSQAPKLLFHYYDKDFNNEADTPDNFQSRRPNTSFCFLDIRSPGLGDTAMYLCATSRGLSVNTGELFFGEGSRLTVL.

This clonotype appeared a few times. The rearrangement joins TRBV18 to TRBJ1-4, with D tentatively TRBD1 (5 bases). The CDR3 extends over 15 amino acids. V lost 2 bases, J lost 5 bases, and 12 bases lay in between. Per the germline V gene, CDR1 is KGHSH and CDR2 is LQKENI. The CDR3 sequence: CASSPKGNVNEKLFF. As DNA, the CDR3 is TGTGCCAGCTCACCAAAGGGGAACGTAAATGAAAAACTGTTTTTT.

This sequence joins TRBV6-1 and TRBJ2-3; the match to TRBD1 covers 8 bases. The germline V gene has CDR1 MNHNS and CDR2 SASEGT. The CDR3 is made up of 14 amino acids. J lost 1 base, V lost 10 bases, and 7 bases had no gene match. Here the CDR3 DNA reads TGTGCCACTACAGGGGGGTTGCGCACAGATACGCAGTATTTT. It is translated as CATTGGLRTDTQYF.

CDR3 sequence reads: CASSSGIYEQFF. CDR3 DNA sequence: TGTGCCAGCTCTAGCGGGATCTATGAGCAGTTCTTC. The chain couples TRBV6-1 to TRBJ2-1; 9 bases agree with TRBD2. CDR3 length: 12 amino acids. Looked up from germline, CDR1 is MNHNS and CDR2 is SASEGT. With V trimmed by 8 bases and J by 8 bases, 4 bases remained unmatched.

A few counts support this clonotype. The DNA for the CDR3 is TGCAGCGCCGCAAGCGGCCAAGAGACCCAGTACTTC. Its translation is CSAASGQETQYF. The chain couples TRBV29-1 to TRBJ2-5; perhaps TRBD2 as D (5 bases). CDR1 is SQVTM, CDR2 ANQGSEA, per germline. The CDR3 sequence is 12 residues long. The germline V and J ends were trimmed by 7 bases and 1 base, with 10 bases remaining between them.

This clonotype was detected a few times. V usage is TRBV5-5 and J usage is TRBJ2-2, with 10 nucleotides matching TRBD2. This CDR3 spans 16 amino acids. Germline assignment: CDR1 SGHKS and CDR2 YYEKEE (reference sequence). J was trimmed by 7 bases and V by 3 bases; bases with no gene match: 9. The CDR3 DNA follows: TGTGCCAGCAGCTACCTAGCGGGAGACGATGTCGGGGAGCTGTTTTTT. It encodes CASSYLAGDDVGELFF.

The CDR3 DNA sequence: TGTGCCAGCAGGCCGGGGGCCACCCAGTACGAGCAGTACTTC. As protein: CASRPGATQYEQYF. The J gene is TRBJ2-7, the V gene TRBV6-1; D may match TRBD1 or TRBD2 (6 bases each). V lost 6 bases, J lost 4 bases, and 16 bases lay in between. Germline V CDR1 and CDR2: MNHNS, SASEGT. The CDR3 is 14 amino acids.

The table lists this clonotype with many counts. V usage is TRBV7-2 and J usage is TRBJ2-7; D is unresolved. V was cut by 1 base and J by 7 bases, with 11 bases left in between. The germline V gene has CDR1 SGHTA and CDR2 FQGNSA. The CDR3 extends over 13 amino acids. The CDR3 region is CASSLGVSREQYF. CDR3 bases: TGTGCCAGCAGCTTAGGCGTGTCCCGGGAGCAGTACTTC.

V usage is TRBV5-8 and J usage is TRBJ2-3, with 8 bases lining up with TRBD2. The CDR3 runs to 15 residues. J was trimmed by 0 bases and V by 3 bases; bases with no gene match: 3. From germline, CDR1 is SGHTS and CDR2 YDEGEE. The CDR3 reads CASSSRLASTDTQYF. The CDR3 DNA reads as TGTGCCAGCAGCTCCCGACTAGCGAGCACAGATACGCAGTATTTT.

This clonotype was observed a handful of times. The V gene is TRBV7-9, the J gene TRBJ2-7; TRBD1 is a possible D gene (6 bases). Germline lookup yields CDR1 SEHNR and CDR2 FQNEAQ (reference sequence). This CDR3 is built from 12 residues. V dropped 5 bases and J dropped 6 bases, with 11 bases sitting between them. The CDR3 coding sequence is TGTGCCAGCAGCGCAACAGGGCGCGAGCAGTACTTC. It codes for CASSATGREQYF.

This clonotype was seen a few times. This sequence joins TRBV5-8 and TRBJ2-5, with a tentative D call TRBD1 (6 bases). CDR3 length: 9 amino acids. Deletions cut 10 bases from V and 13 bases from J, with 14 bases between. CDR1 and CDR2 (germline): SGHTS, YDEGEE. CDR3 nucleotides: TGTGCCGGAGACAGGTTTCGGTACTTC. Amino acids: CAGDRFRYF.

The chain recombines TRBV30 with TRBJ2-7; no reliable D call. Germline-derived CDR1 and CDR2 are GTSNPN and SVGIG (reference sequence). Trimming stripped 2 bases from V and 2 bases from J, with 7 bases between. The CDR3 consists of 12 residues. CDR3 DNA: TGTGCCTGGAGTTACCATACCTACGAGCAGTACTTC. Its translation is CAWSYHTYEQYF.

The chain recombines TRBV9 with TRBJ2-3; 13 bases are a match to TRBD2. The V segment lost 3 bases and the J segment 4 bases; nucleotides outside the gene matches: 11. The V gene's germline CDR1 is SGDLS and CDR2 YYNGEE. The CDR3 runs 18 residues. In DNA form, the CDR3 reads TGTGCCAGCAGCGCCCGGTGGGGGACTAGCGGGATCGCAGATACGCAGTATTTT. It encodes CASSARWGTSGIADTQYF.

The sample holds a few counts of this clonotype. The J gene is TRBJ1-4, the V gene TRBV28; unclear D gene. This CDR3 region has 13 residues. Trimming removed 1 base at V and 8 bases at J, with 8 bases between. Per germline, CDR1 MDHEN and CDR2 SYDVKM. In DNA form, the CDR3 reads TGTGCCAGCAGTTTATTAACGGGCGAAAAACTGTTTTTT. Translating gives CASSLLTGEKLFF. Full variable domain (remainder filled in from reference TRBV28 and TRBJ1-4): DVKVTQSSRYLVKRTGEKVFLECVQDMDHENMFWYRQDPGLGLRLIYFSYDVKMKEKGDIPEGYSVSREKKERFSLILESASTNQTSMYLCASSLLTGEKLFFGSGTQLSVL.

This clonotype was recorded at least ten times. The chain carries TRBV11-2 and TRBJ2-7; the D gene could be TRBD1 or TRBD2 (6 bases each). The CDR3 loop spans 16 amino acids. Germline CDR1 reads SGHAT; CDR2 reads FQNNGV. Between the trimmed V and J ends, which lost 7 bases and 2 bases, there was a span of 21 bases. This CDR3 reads CASMNLDSPGAYEQYF. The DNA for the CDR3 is TGTGCCAGCATGAACCTGGACAGCCCGGGGGCCTACGAGCAGTACTTC.